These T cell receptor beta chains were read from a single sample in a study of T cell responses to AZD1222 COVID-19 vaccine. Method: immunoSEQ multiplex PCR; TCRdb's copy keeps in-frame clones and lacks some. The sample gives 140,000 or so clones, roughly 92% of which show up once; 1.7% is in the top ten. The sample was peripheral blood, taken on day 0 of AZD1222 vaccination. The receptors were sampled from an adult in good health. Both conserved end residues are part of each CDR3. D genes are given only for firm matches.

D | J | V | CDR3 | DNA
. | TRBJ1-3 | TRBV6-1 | CASSVIWLGTISGNTIYF | TGTGCCAGCAGTGTTATCTGGCTGGGGACAATCTCTGGAAACACCATATATTTT
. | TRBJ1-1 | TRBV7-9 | CASNPQSPEAFF | TGTGCCAGCAACCCTCAAAGCCCTGAAGCTTTCTTT
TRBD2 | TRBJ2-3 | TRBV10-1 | CASSNGLAGPTDTQYF | TGCGCCAGCAGTAACGGACTAGCGGGACCCACAGATACGCAGTATTTT
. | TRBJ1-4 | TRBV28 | CASSSYGVIREKLFF | TGTGCCAGCAGTTCTTACGGAGTGATAAGGGAAAAACTGTTTTTT
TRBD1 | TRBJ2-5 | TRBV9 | CASSVGQGIGETQYF | TGTGCCAGCAGCGTAGGACAGGGTATCGGAGAGACCCAGTACTTC
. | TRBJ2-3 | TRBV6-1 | CASSEATSPDTQYF | TGTGCCAGCAGTGAAGCGACTAGTCCAGATACGCAGTATTTT
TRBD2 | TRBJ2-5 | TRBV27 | CASSLTGGGETQYF | TGTGCCAGCAGTTTAACCGGGGGGGGAGAGACCCAGTACTTC
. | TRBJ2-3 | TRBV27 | CASSLLVAADTQYF | TGTGCCAGCAGTTTATTGGTAGCAGCAGATACGCAGTATTTT
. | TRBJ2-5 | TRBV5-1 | CASSLYQGRETQYF | TGCGCCAGCAGCTTGTATCAGGGAAGAGAGACCCAGTACTTC
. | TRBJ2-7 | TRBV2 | CASSIWGEQYF | TGTGCCAGCAGCATCTGGGGCGAGCAGTACTTC
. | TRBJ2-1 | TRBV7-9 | CASSQHPPCFF | TGTGCCAGCAGCCAACACCCTCCGTGTTTCTTC
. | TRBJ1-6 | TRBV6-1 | CASSEAPRSSYNSPLHF | TGTGCCAGCAGTGAAGCCCCGAGGAGCTCCTATAATTCACCCCTCCACTTT
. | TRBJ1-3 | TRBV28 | CATQTGRVRAYNTIYF | TGTGCCACCCAGACGGGAAGAGTCCGGGCGTACAACACCATATATTTT